The 8 T cell receptor beta chains listed next were all sequenced from one sample in a study of T cell responses to AZD1222 COVID-19 vaccine. Repertoires were generated with immunoSEQ multiplex PCR, while TCRdb's copy carries only in-frame clones and drops some. The sample carries around 99,000 clones, around 90% recorded once. The input for sequencing was peripheral blood, taken on day 0 of AZD1222 vaccination. The source is an adult in good health.

The chain employs TRBV16 and TRBJ1-5, with D hard to call. Germline CDR1 reads KGHSY; CDR2 reads FQNENV. V lost 4 bases and J 1 base, leaving 11 bases between the germline ends. The CDR3 consists of 15 residues. The CDR3 nucleotides are TGTGCCAGCAGCCCTAACTTGGTAAGCAATCAGCCCCAGCATTTT. Its translation is CASSPNLVSNQPQHF.

This chain uses TRBV14 with TRBJ1-3; D is uncertain. CDR3 length: 17 amino acids. The V end lost 4 bases, the J end lost 5 bases, and 21 bases lay between the germline ends. Germline CDR1 is SGHDN and CDR2 is FVKESK. CDR3 region: CASSLTSGWRSRNTIYF. As DNA, the CDR3 is TGTGCCAGCAGCCTGACAAGTGGTTGGAGATCGCGAAACACCATATATTTT.

The V call is TRBV12-3 or TRBV12-4, the J call TRBJ2-5; tentative D call: TRBD1 (5 bases). V lost 7 bases, J lost 2 bases, and 11 bases lay in between. CDR3 length: 13 residues. CDR3 loop: CASTNDRQETQYF. In DNA form, the CDR3 reads TGTGCCAGCACCAACGACAGACAAGAGACCCAGTACTTC.

The V gene is TRBV10-3, the J gene TRBJ2-5, with TRBD2 matching over 8 bases. The CDR3 totals 12 residues. In germline, CDR1 is ENHRY, CDR2 SYGVKD. The V and J ends lost 4 bases and 5 bases, in that order; junction bases with no gene match: 0. This chain's CDR3 is CAISVAGETQYF. The CDR3 DNA reads as TGTGCCATCAGTGTAGCGGGGGAGACCCAGTACTTC.

The rearrangement links TRBV7-7 to TRBJ2-2, with D perhaps TRBD1 (5 bases). The CDR3 loop spans 15 amino acids. The germline CDR1 and CDR2 sequences are SSHAT and FNYEAQ (reference sequence). Trimming pared 5 bases from V and 1 base from J, leaving 11 bases between. The CDR3 is CASSRQQMNTGELFF. The CDR3, as DNA: TGTGCCAGCAGCCGACAGCAAATGAACACCGGGGAGCTGTTTTTT.

The CDR3 loop reads CASSQGTEVPQYF. The CDR3 DNA reads as TGTGCCAGCAGTCAAGGGACGGAAGTACCCCAGTACTTC. The V and J genes are TRBV28 and TRBJ2-5, with D possibly called TRBD1 or TRBD2 (5 bases each). The CDR3 runs 13 residues. Germline V CDR1 and CDR2: MDHEN, SYDVKM. Deletions cut 5 bases from V and 9 bases from J, with 16 bases between.

The gene calls are TRBV2 and TRBJ2-7, with TRBD1 matching 8 bases. After removal of 0 bases from V and 2 bases from J, the junction contained 6 bases not matched to a gene. Germline V gives CDR1 SNHLY, CDR2 FYNNEI. The CDR3 totals 16 residues. The CDR3 sequence is CASSEANPGQAYEQYF. The DNA of the CDR3 is TGTGCCAGCAGTGAAGCAAACCCGGGACAGGCCTACGAGCAGTACTTC. Full variable domain (rest looked up from reference TRBV2 and TRBJ2-7): EPEVTQTPSHQVTQMGQEVILRCVPISNHLYFYWYRQILGQKVEFLVSFYNNEISEKSEIFDDQFSVERPDGSNFTLKIRSTKLEDSAMYFCASSEANPGQAYEQYFGPGTRLTVT.

The J gene is TRBJ1-2, the V gene TRBV6-4, with TRBD1 matching 8 bases. The germline V gene encodes CDR1 MRHNA and CDR2 SNTAGT. The length of the CDR3 is 13 residues. V gave up 2 bases and J gave up 5 bases; unmatched junction bases: 1. For the CDR3, the DNA is TGTGCCAGCAGTGACGACAGGGGATATGGCTACACCTTC. This sequence encodes CASSDDRGYGYTF.